Listed here are 27 T cell receptor beta chains from one sample, sequenced in a study of cytomegalovirus exposure and HLA in healthy donors. TCRdb keeps only in-frame clones here, not all; method: immunoSEQ multiplex PCR. The table has roughly 310,000 clones, 88% seen once; the top ten hold more than 0.95%. Specimen: PBMCs. These receptors were collected from a man aged 25-45 years in good health and CMV-seronegative.

The chain combines TRBV6-5 with TRBJ2-5; tentatively, D is TRBD2 (6 bases). The CDR3 loop spans 14 amino acids. Germline-derived CDR1 and CDR2 are MNHEY and SVGAGI. Trimming left V 4 bases short and J 0 bases short, with 9 bases between. DNA of the CDR3: TGTGCCAGCAGTTTTTGGGGGGACCAAGAGACCCAGTACTTC. This gives the protein CASSFWGDQETQYF.

This clone was seen more than once but under ten times. The rearrangement joins TRBV7-9 to TRBJ1-5; 8 bases align to TRBD1. This CDR3 spans 17 amino acids. Germline V gene lookup returns CDR1 SEHNR and CDR2 FQNEAQ (reference sequence). Trimming cost V 5 bases and J 6 bases; bases outside gene matches: 15. The CDR3 is CASSPIDVGQGGQPQHF. In nucleotides, the CDR3 is TGTGCCAGCAGCCCCATCGATGTAGGACAGGGTGGTCAGCCCCAGCATTTT.

The rearrangement links TRBV7-9 to TRBJ1-5; D may be TRBD1 (5 bases). Deletions cut 4 bases from V and 4 bases from J, with 14 bases between. CDR3 length equals 15 residues. Germline assignment: CDR1 SEHNR and CDR2 FQNEAQ (reference sequence). CDR3 DNA sequence: TGTGCCAGCAGCTCGCAGAGCGGGGGGAATCAGCCCCAGCATTTT. This encodes CASSSQSGGNQPQHF.

This clone was counted a few times. This chain links TRBV19 with TRBJ1-5; tentative D call: TRBD1 (5 bases). With 3 bases removed from V and 0 bases from J, the gap between germline ends came to 18 bases. CDR1 is LNHDA and CDR2 is SQIVND in the germline V gene (reference sequence). The CDR3 covers 18 residues. CDR3 in DNA: TGTGCCAGTAGTATGATTGGAGACAGACCCAATAGCAATCAGCCCCAGCATTTT. It encodes CASSMIGDRPNSNQPQHF. The full variable domain, its missing parts supplied by reference TRBV19 and TRBJ1-5, is DGGITQSPKYLFRKEGQNVTLSCEQNLNHDAMYWYRQDPGQGLRLIYYSQIVNDFQKGDIAEGYSVSREKKESFPLTVTSAQKNPTAFYLCASSMIGDRPNSNQPQHFGDGTRLSIL.

V and J are TRBV5-1 and TRBJ1-2; 7 bases align to TRBD1. There are 16 residues in the CDR3. The junction had 8 bases not matched to a gene; V was cut back by 0 bases and J by 3 bases. The germline V gene encodes CDR1 SGHRS and CDR2 YFSETQ. In DNA form, the CDR3 reads TGCGCCAGCAGCTTGGCTCCTTGGCAGGGGGACTATGGCTACACCTTC. Translation: CASSLAPWQGDYGYTF.

The chain couples TRBV4-3 to TRBJ2-7; tentatively, D is TRBD1 (5 bases). The CDR3 sequence is 15 residues long. Trimming took 1 base from V and 3 from J, leaving 13 bases between them. CDR1 and CDR2 (germline): LGHNA, YSLEER. The CDR3 region has the DNA TGCGCCAGCAGCCAAGGGGGCCGGGCCAACTACGAGCAGTACTTC. This encodes CASSQGGRANYEQYF.

The chain has TRBV7-2 and TRBJ1-2; D may be TRBD1 (5 bases). Germline loops: CDR1 SGHTA, CDR2 FQGNSA. Trimming left V 1 base short and J 7 bases short, with 7 bases between. This CDR3 is built from 12 residues. CDR3 in amino acids: CASSLGGIGYTF. The CDR3, as DNA: TGTGCCAGCAGCTTAGGGGGCATTGGCTACACCTTC.

The J gene is TRBJ2-1, the V gene TRBV5-1, with 9 bases matching TRBD1. Germline values: CDR1 SGHRS, CDR2 YFSETQ. The CDR3 covers 15 residues. J gave up 8 bases and V 7 bases, and 13 bases lay outside the gene matches. CDR3 in DNA: TGCGCCAGCTCCTTAGATGGGACAGGGAGGTATGAGCAGTTCTTC. It translates to CASSLDGTGRYEQFF.

This clone was detected once. The genes are TRBV5-4 and TRBJ1-2; D call uncertain. The CDR3 runs to 13 residues. CDR1 is SGHNT, CDR2 YYREEE, per germline (reference sequence). V was trimmed by 3 bases and J by 6 bases, leaving 12 bases between them. The chain's CDR3 is CASSSAGSDGYTF. DNA for the CDR3: TGTGCCAGCAGCTCGGCGGGGTCTGATGGCTACACCTTC.

Points on this clone: Relative to the germline gene, one junction end is altered; a read error may explain this. The rearrangement links TRBV6-1 to TRBJ1-3; the D gene is possibly TRBD1 (6 bases). There are 12 residues in the CDR3. Looked up from germline, CDR1 is MNHNS and CDR2 is SASEGT. The CDR3 here is CAAGARGNTIYF. The CDR3 bases are TGCGCCGCGGGGGCGCGAGGAAACACCATATATTTT.

This clone was counted a single time. The chain links TRBV5-1 to TRBJ2-1; possibly TRBD1 for D (5 bases). Trimming cost V 4 bases and J 5 bases, with 13 bases left between them. This CDR3 comprises 14 residues. In germline, CDR1 is SGHRS, CDR2 YFSETQ. CDR3 sequence: CASSRDSSNNEQFF. The DNA of the CDR3 is TGCGCCAGCAGCAGAGACAGCTCTAACAATGAGCAGTTCTTC.

CDR3 residues: CASRRSGGPPAGQFF. The CDR3 region has the DNA TGTGCCAGCAGAAGGAGCGGGGGCCCCCCCGCTGGGCAGTTCTTC. The chain employs TRBV5-6 and TRBJ2-1; TRBD2 matches 8 bases. This CDR3 has 15 amino acids. J gave up 12 bases and V 5 bases, and 16 bases lay outside the gene matches. Germline V lookup: CDR1 SGHDT, CDR2 YYEEEE.

The chain combines TRBV5-1 with TRBJ2-7; a possible D gene is TRBD1 (6 bases). In germline, CDR1 is SGHRS, CDR2 YFSETQ. V was shortened by 0 bases and J by 0 bases, with 19 bases between the two germline ends. The CDR3 covers 18 residues. Here the CDR3 reads CASSLASQTGHYSYEQYF. CDR3 in DNA: TGCGCCAGCAGCTTGGCCTCCCAGACAGGACACTACTCCTACGAGCAGTACTTC.

V is TRBV5-6 and J is TRBJ2-1; no reliable D call. Germline V gene lookup returns CDR1 SGHDT and CDR2 YYEEEE. CDR3 length: 12 amino acids. V dropped 2 bases and J dropped 8 bases, with 8 bases sitting between them. This chain's CDR3 is CASSFSVDEQFF. The DNA for the CDR3 is TGTGCCAGCAGCTTCAGCGTCGATGAGCAGTTCTTC.

The chain couples TRBV21-1 to TRBJ2-3; the DNA was not used to check the table's D call, TRBD2. TRBV21-1 is a pseudogene locus. The CDR3 contains 17 residues. The CDR3 loop reads CASSNLAAGDDTDTQYF. CDR3 DNA: TGTGCCAGCTCCAATCTTGCTGCGGGGGACGATACAGATACGCAGTATTTT.

The V gene is TRBV28, the J gene TRBJ2-3; perhaps TRBD2 as D (5 bases). V was clipped by 8 bases and J by 0 bases, with 24 bases between them. CDR1 and CDR2 (germline): MDHEN, SYDVKM. This CDR3 contains 18 residues. DNA of the CDR3: TGTGCCAGCGAGAGGGTGAATCTCGCTCCGAGGAGCACAGATACGCAGTATTTT. This gives the protein CASERVNLAPRSTDTQYF. Filled out from reference TRBV28 and TRBJ2-3, the complete variable domain reads DVKVTQSSRYLVKRTGEKVFLECVQDMDHENMFWYRQDPGLGLRLIYFSYDVKMKEKGDIPEGYSVSREKKERFSLILESASTNQTSMYLCASERVNLAPRSTDTQYFGPGTRLTVL.

This clone was seen only once. The V gene is TRBV6-5, the J gene TRBJ1-2; D is perhaps TRBD1 (6 bases). From germline, CDR1 is MNHEY and CDR2 SVGAGI. This CDR3 comprises 15 residues. Deletions cut 7 bases from V and 4 bases from J, with 19 bases between. The CDR3 DNA sequence: TGTGCCAGCACTCCGCGGGGGGCTGTTGGCTATGGCTACACCTTC. It is translated as CASTPRGAVGYGYTF.

The J gene is TRBJ1-1, the V gene TRBV4-1; possible D gene TRBD1, 5 bases. The CDR3 is 15 amino acids. The ends were cut back, 1 base at V and 5 bases at J, with 14 bases in the middle. Germline CDR1 is MGHRA and CDR2 is YSYEKL. In DNA form, the CDR3 reads TGCGCCAGCAGCCAAGGCCTCGGGGGGGTTACTGAAGCTTTCTTT. It translates to CASSQGLGGVTEAFF.

This clone turned up a few times. The gene calls are TRBV6-1 and TRBJ2-1; perhaps TRBD1 as D (5 bases). V dropped 7 bases and J dropped 1 base, with 8 bases sitting between them. The CDR3 sequence is 13 residues long. CDR1 is MNHNS, CDR2 SASEGT, per germline. CDR3 DNA: TGTGCCAGCATAAGGGGTTCCTACAATGAGCAGTTCTTC. It specifies CASIRGSYNEQFF.

The chain combines TRBV19 with TRBJ1-1; D is unclear. Germline V gene lookup returns CDR1 LNHDA and CDR2 SQIVND (reference sequence). Trimming took off 10 bases at V and 0 bases at J, with 15 bases between the two ends. The CDR3 covers 14 residues. The CDR3 is CATHSGNLNTEAFF. The CDR3 coding sequence is TGTGCCACCCATTCGGGAAACCTGAACACTGAAGCTTTCTTT.

The genes are TRBV18 and TRBJ2-5; the match to TRBD2 covers 12 bases. Germline V gives CDR1 KGHSH, CDR2 LQKENI. V was pared by 4 bases and J by 4 bases, with 4 bases of the junction left unmatched. The CDR3 covers 15 residues. The DNA of the CDR3 is TGTGCCAGCTCACGACTAGCGGGGGAGCGAGAGACCCAGTACTTC. Amino acids: CASSRLAGERETQYF.

This chain uses TRBV18 with TRBJ1-3; D uncertain. The CDR3 loop spans 18 amino acids. The V gene's germline CDR1 is KGHSH and CDR2 LQKENI. V was cut by 3 bases and J by 0 bases, with 18 bases left in between. The CDR3 reads CASSPIGEQNLSGNTIYF. The DNA for the CDR3 is TGTGCCAGCTCACCCATCGGGGAACAGAACCTCTCTGGAAACACCATATATTTT.

The CDR3 loop is CASTGLGTEAFF. The CDR3 DNA follows: TGTGCCAGTACAGGGCTAGGGACTGAAGCTTTCTTT. The rearrangement uses TRBV19 and TRBJ1-1, with D possibly matching TRBD1 (5 bases). CDR1 is LNHDA, CDR2 SQIVND, per germline (reference sequence). CDR3 length equals 12 residues. The germline V and J ends were trimmed by 7 bases and 5 bases, with 11 bases remaining between them.

Comments on this clone: One end of the junction varies from germline; a read error may be responsible. The chain has TRBV27 and TRBJ1-3, with 9 bases aligning to TRBD1. The CDR3 length is 15 residues. CDR1 is MNHEY, CDR2 SMNVEV, per germline (reference sequence). The CDR3 sequence is CASSPDRGAGNTIYF. CDR3 DNA: TGTGCCAGCAGCCCGGACAGGGGTGCTGGGAACACCATATATTTT.

The rearrangement uses TRBV6-5 and TRBJ2-3; 9 nucleotides align to TRBD2. The CDR3 spans 14 residues. Germline-derived CDR1 and CDR2 are MNHEY and SVGAGI. V shed 7 bases, J shed 3 bases, and the junction held 5 bases outside the gene matches. The CDR3 DNA sequence: TGTGCCAGCACGCTTAGCGGGGGTACAGATACGCAGTATTTT. Its protein product is CASTLSGGTDTQYF.

The chain recombines TRBV5-6 with TRBJ1-5, with 7 bases matching TRBD1. The trim removed 4 bases at V and 3 bases at J, leaving 4 bases unmatched. Per germline, CDR1 SGHDT and CDR2 YYEEEE. This CDR3 is 14 amino acids long. The chain's CDR3 is CASSIGTVNQPQHF. CDR3 DNA: TGTGCCAGCAGCATTGGGACAGTCAATCAGCCCCAGCATTTT.

J is TRBJ1-6 and V is TRBV25-1; D might be TRBD1 (6 bases). This CDR3 contains 14 residues. Trimming stripped 6 bases from V and 0 bases from J, with 6 bases between. Germline loops: CDR1 MGHDK, CDR2 SYGVNS. This CDR3 is CASRDSSYNSPLHF. In DNA, the CDR3 is TGTGCCAGCAGGGACAGCTCCTATAATTCACCCCTCCACTTT.